This entry lists 11 T cell receptor beta chains sequenced from one sample in a study of CD8 T cells in Susac syndrome. A quantity of 0.5 to 1 ug RNA underwent reverse transcription using random hexamers. From the immunoSEQ multiplex PCR reads, TCRdb called clonotypes with MiXCR, one entry per CDR3 protein. The table includes about 300,000 distinct CDR3 sequences, roughly 85% detected once. Specimen: CD8+ T cells from PBMCs. Source of these receptors: a human donor with multiple sclerosis.

The chain couples TRBV5-6 to TRBJ2-7, with a tentative D call TRBD2 (5 bases). The ends were cut back, 5 bases at V and 4 bases at J, with 13 bases in the middle. The CDR3 has 13 amino acids. Germline V gene sequence: CDR1 SGHDT, CDR2 YYEEEE. CDR3 nucleotide sequence: TGTGCCAGCAGTTTCATGGGCGGGTACGAGCAGTACTTC. Residues: CASSFMGGYEQYF. The whole variable domain, remainder taken from reference TRBV5-6 and TRBJ2-7, is DAGVTQSPTHLIKTRGQQVTLRCSPKSGHDTVSWYQQALGQGPQFIFQYYEEEERQRGNFPDRFSGHQFPNYSSELNVNALLLGDSALYLCASSFMGGYEQYFGPGTRLTVT.

The J gene is TRBJ1-2, the V gene TRBV7-9, with D hard to call. The CDR3 is made up of 12 amino acids. The V gene lost 5 bases and the J gene lost 6 bases, with 10 bases spanning the gap. Germline assignment: CDR1 SEHNR and CDR2 FQNEAQ (reference sequence). The CDR3 DNA sequence: TGTGCCAGCAGCCTGGACGAGAATGGCTACACCTTC. Protein product: CASSLDENGYTF.

The gene calls are TRBV10-3 and TRBJ2-1; 9 bases line up with TRBD2. CDR1 ENHRY and CDR2 SYGVKD come from the germline V gene. J lost 6 bases, V lost 6 bases, and 9 bases had no gene match. The CDR3 consists of 15 residues. The DNA for the CDR3 is TGTGCCATCAGGGAGGCGGGAGGGCCTCTCAATGAGCAGTTCTTC. Its protein is CAIREAGGPLNEQFF.

This clonotype was recorded once. The chain links TRBV19 to TRBJ1-5; unclear D gene. There are 15 residues in the CDR3. Germline CDR1 and CDR2: LNHDA and SQIVND (reference sequence). Trimming removed 2 bases from V and 4 bases from J, with 12 bases in between. As DNA, the CDR3 is TGTGCCAGTAGTATACAGCTTCTGACTAATCAGCCCCAGCATTTT. Protein: CASSIQLLTNQPQHF.

This chain connects TRBV2 to TRBJ1-5; the D gene is possibly TRBD1 (5 bases). The V end was cut by 0 bases, the J end by 4 bases, with 10 bases between. CDR1 and CDR2 from the germline V gene are SNHLY and FYNNEI. The CDR3 totals 15 residues. In DNA, the CDR3 is TGTGCCAGCAGTGAAGCGGGACGGGCTAATCAGCCCCAGCATTTT. This codes for CASSEAGRANQPQHF. Drawing the rest from reference TRBV2 and TRBJ1-5, the complete variable domain is EPEVTQTPSHQVTQMGQEVILRCVPISNHLYFYWYRQILGQKVEFLVSFYNNEISEKSEIFDDQFSVERPDGSNFTLKIRSTKLEDSAMYFCASSEAGRANQPQHFGDGTRLSIL.

This rearrangement joins TRBV9 to TRBJ2-7, with TRBD1 matching over 7 bases. V lost 2 bases, J lost 3 bases, and 8 bases stayed unmatched. Germline CDR1 is SGDLS and CDR2 is YYNGEE. The CDR3 runs 15 residues. The CDR3 coding sequence is TGTGCCAGCAGCGTCGCCGGGACAGAGTACTACGAGCAGTACTTC. Protein sequence: CASSVAGTEYYEQYF.

This chain links TRBV27 with TRBJ2-1, with 11 bases identical to TRBD2. CDR1 is MNHEY, CDR2 SMNVEV, per germline (reference sequence). With 4 bases clipped from V and 5 bases from J, the junction kept 10 bases outside the gene matches. The CDR3 loop spans 17 amino acids. Here the CDR3 DNA reads TGTGCCAGCAGTTCCCTTCTAGCGGGAGGTTTGAACAATGAGCAGTTCTTC. Protein product: CASSSLLAGGLNNEQFF.

The chain links TRBV28 to TRBJ2-1; TRBD2 matches at 8 bases. The CDR3 length is 16 residues. Germline CDR1 reads MDHEN; CDR2 reads SYDVKM. The junction had 12 bases not matched to a gene; V was cut back by 3 bases and J by 8 bases. CDR3 region: CASSFPPSGFRDEQFF. The CDR3 region has the DNA TGTGCCAGCAGTTTCCCTCCTAGCGGGTTTCGCGATGAGCAGTTCTTC.

This chain connects TRBV4-3 to TRBJ1-1; D call uncertain. Trimming removed 1 base from V and 4 bases from J, with 7 bases in between. The germline CDR1 and CDR2 sequences are LGHNA and YSLEER. The CDR3 contains 13 residues. The CDR3 loop reads CASSQGVLTEAFF. The CDR3 DNA reads as TGCGCCAGCAGCCAAGGGGTGCTCACTGAAGCTTTCTTT.

This chain uses TRBV24-1 with TRBJ2-2; 10 bases agree with TRBD1. The CDR3 runs 16 residues. The germline V gene encodes CDR1 KGHDR and CDR2 SFDVKD. With 4 bases clipped from V and 3 bases from J, the junction kept 4 bases outside the gene matches. For the CDR3, the DNA is TGTGCCACCAGTGAAAGGACAGGGGGAGACACCGGGGAGCTGTTTTTT. This sequence encodes CATSERTGGDTGELFF.

V gene TRBV7-6 combines with J gene TRBJ2-1; 8 nucleotides match TRBD2. The V and J ends lost 5 bases and 9 bases, in that order; junction bases with no gene match: 6. Germline loops: CDR1 SGHVS, CDR2 FNYEAQ. The CDR3 is 13 residues long. The CDR3 is CASSPGTSFEQFF. The CDR3 nucleotides are TGTGCCAGCAGCCCGGGGACTAGTTTTGAGCAGTTCTTC.